The clone carrying this T cell receptor beta chain has a handful of counts. As yet, its antigen is unknown. This specimen comes from a study of beta chain features in type 1 diabetes. Study as a whole: The number of sorted cells examined across all samples was around 98 million.

Study-level findings and limits: Patients with type 1 diabetes showed fewer VDJ junction insertions and more deletions.

The isolated RNA, all of it, was reverse transcribed, so expressed TCRB transcripts were what got sequenced. Naive, central memory and regulatory T cell samples produced a mean of approximately 4 million reads. Sequencing used immunoSEQ multiplex PCR; TCRdb keeps in-frame clones, though not all of them. In the table there are some 410,000 clones, 9.5% to 12% of which are singletons. The J segment lost 0 bases and the V segment lost 5 bases, leaving 6 bases of the junction unmatched. This CDR3 is 18 amino acids long. CDR1 and CDR2 from the germline V gene are SGHTA and FQGNSA. The J gene is TRBJ2-3, the V gene TRBV7-2; TRBD2 matches 15 bases. The source of this sequence is a woman aged 18-29 years in good health. Source material: naive CD4+ T cells from blood. The CDR3 region has the DNA TGTGCCAGCAGCCCACGGACTAGCGGGAGGGCTAGCACAGATACGCAGTATTTT. Amino acid sequence: CASSPRTSGRASTDTQYF.